Listed below are T cell receptor beta chains from one sample, sequenced in a study of shared clonotypes between healthy human individuals. Produced via immunoSEQ multiplex PCR; TCRdb's table is partial and in-frame only. The sample contains around 2.1 million clones, almost 96% of which appear only once. The sample taken for sequencing was naive CD4+ T cells sorted from blood. The receptors were sampled from a man aged 18 to 30 in good health. The CDR3 runs from the conserved cysteine through the conserved F or W. A D gene is named only where the DNA matches it firmly. Only part of the rows carry a size: once, few, many, or a class if the clone is expanded.

J gene: TRBJ2-1
V gene: TRBV5-1
D gene: TRBD2
clone size: NA
CDR3 DNA: TGCGCCAGCAGCTCGGCTGGGAGTAGCGGGAGCTCCTACAATGAGCAGTTCTTC
CDR3 protein: CASSSAGSSGSSYNEQFF

J gene: TRBJ2-5
V gene: TRBV7-7
D gene: TRBD1
clone size: NA
CDR3 DNA: TGTGCTAGCAGCTTGTTTGGCGGGACAGGGGGAAAAGAGACCCAGTACTTC
CDR3 protein: CASSLFGGTGGKETQYF

J gene: TRBJ1-1
V gene: TRBV30
D gene: TRBD1
clone size: NA
CDR3 DNA: TGTGCCTGGAGTGCAGGGGGTTCTCCTGAAGCTTTCTTT
CDR3 protein: CAWSAGGSPEAFF

J gene: TRBJ1-6
V gene: TRBV4-1
D gene: TRBD1
clone size: NA
CDR3 DNA: TGCGCCAGCAGCAGGGACAGTCCCCTACTCGAACCCCTCCACTTT
CDR3 protein: CASSRDSPLLEPLHF

J gene: TRBJ1-6
V gene: TRBV6-6
D gene: NA
clone size: NA
CDR3 DNA: TGTGCCAGCAGGGGTCCCGGGACGGTGTCAGCACTCCACTTT
CDR3 protein: CASRGPGTVSALHF

J gene: TRBJ2-2
V gene: TRBV11-2
D gene: TRBD2
clone size: NA
CDR3 DNA: TGTGCCAGCAGCTCTTCAACTAGCGGGAGAACTCCCGGGGAGCTGTTTTTT
CDR3 protein: CASSSSTSGRTPGELFF

J gene: TRBJ2-7
V gene: TRBV20-1
D gene: NA
clone size: NA
CDR3 DNA: TGCAGTGCTAGAGGCCCCTACGAGCAGTACTTC
CDR3 protein: CSARGPYEQYF

J gene: TRBJ1-6
V gene: TRBV5-1
D gene: NA
clone size: NA
CDR3 DNA: TGCGCCAGCAGCTCAGGCGGGAATTCACCCCTCCACTTT
CDR3 protein: CASSSGGNSPLHF

J gene: TRBJ2-2
V gene: TRBV6-6
D gene: TRBD2
clone size: once
CDR3 DNA: TGTGCCAGCAACCCGGGAGGATCCGGGGAGCTGTTTTTT
CDR3 protein: CASNPGGSGELFF

J gene: TRBJ2-5
V gene: TRBV6-1
D gene: NA
clone size: NA
CDR3 DNA: TGTGCCAGCAGTGAAGCGGGAGCGGTAGAGACCCAGTACTTC
CDR3 protein: CASSEAGAVETQYF

J gene: TRBJ2-3
V gene: TRBV11-2
D gene: NA
clone size: NA
CDR3 DNA: TGTGCCAGCAGCCTTTGGCAGAACACAGATACGCAGTATTTT
CDR3 protein: CASSLWQNTDTQYF

J gene: TRBJ2-7
V gene: TRBV7-3
D gene: NA
clone size: NA
CDR3 DNA: TGTGCCAGCAGAACACCGGGACCACGGATTATCTACGAGCAGTACTTC
CDR3 protein: CASRTPGPRIIYEQYF

J gene: TRBJ1-6
V gene: TRBV28
D gene: TRBD1
clone size: NA
CDR3 DNA: TGTGCCAGCAGCGGTGGGACAGGCAATAATTCACCCCTCCACTTT
CDR3 protein: CASSGGTGNNSPLHF

J gene: TRBJ2-7
V gene: TRBV10-3
D gene: TRBD1
clone size: NA
CDR3 DNA: TGTGCCATCAGTGAGAAAGACAGGGTGGGGGCCTACGAGCAGTACTTC
CDR3 protein: CAISEKDRVGAYEQYF

J gene: TRBJ2-5
V gene: TRBV2
D gene: NA
clone size: NA
CDR3 DNA: TGTGCCAGCAGGGGCAGGGGAGAGACCCAGTACTTC
CDR3 protein: CASRGRGETQYF

J gene: TRBJ2-7
V gene: TRBV6-1
D gene: TRBD1
clone size: NA
CDR3 DNA: TGTGCCAGCAGTGTTAGGACAGGCAGCAACGAGCAGTACTTC
CDR3 protein: CASSVRTGSNEQYF

J gene: TRBJ1-5
V gene: TRBV15
D gene: NA
clone size: NA
CDR3 DNA: TGTGCCACCAGCAGTGCCCTCGCGGGTCAGCCCCAGCATTTT
CDR3 protein: CATSSALAGQPQHF

J gene: TRBJ1-5
V gene: TRBV12-5
D gene: NA
clone size: NA
CDR3 DNA: TGTGCTAGTGGTTTGAGCGGGAATCAGCCCCAGCATTTT
CDR3 protein: CASGLSGNQPQHF

J gene: TRBJ2-7
V gene: TRBV4-1
D gene: NA
clone size: NA
CDR3 DNA: TGCGCCAGCAGCCACCTACAGGGATACGAGCAGTACTTC
CDR3 protein: CASSHLQGYEQYF

J gene: TRBJ2-5
V gene: TRBV19
D gene: TRBD1
clone size: NA
CDR3 DNA: TGTGCCAGTAGTATCTCGGGACAGGGAAAAGAGACCCAGTACTTC
CDR3 protein: CASSISGQGKETQYF

J gene: TRBJ1-1
V gene: TRBV4-1
D gene: NA
clone size: NA
CDR3 DNA: TGCGCCAGCAGCCAAGTACAGGGACGGGCTGAAGCTTTCTTT
CDR3 protein: CASSQVQGRAEAFF

J gene: TRBJ2-3
V gene: TRBV30
D gene: NA
clone size: NA
CDR3 DNA: TGTGCCTGGAGTAAAGGGATTACAGATACGCAGTATTTT
CDR3 protein: CAWSKGITDTQYF

J gene: TRBJ1-1
V gene: TRBV15
D gene: NA
clone size: NA
CDR3 DNA: TGTGCCACCAGCTTAAGGCAGCCTGGAGCTGAAGCTTTCTTT
CDR3 protein: CATSLRQPGAEAFF

J gene: TRBJ2-2
V gene: TRBV9
D gene: NA
clone size: NA
CDR3 DNA: TGTGCCAGCAGCGTAGATGCGAACACCGGGGAGCTGTTTTTT
CDR3 protein: CASSVDANTGELFF

J gene: TRBJ2-3
V gene: TRBV5-4
D gene: TRBD2
clone size: NA
CDR3 DNA: TGTGCCAGCAGATCCGGACTAGCGGGGGGCCAGGGCACAGATACGCAGTATTTT
CDR3 protein: CASRSGLAGGQGTDTQYF

J gene: TRBJ1-1
V gene: TRBV6-5
D gene: NA
clone size: NA
CDR3 DNA: TGTGCCAGCAGTATCAACAGAGTGAACACTGAAGCTTTCTTT
CDR3 protein: CASSINRVNTEAFF

J gene: TRBJ1-2
V gene: TRBV18
D gene: NA
clone size: NA
CDR3 DNA: TGTGCCAGCTCACCAGGGGCAGCTAACTATGGCTACACCTTC
CDR3 protein: CASSPGAANYGYTF

J gene: TRBJ2-7
V gene: TRBV6-5
D gene: NA
clone size: NA
CDR3 DNA: TGTGCCAGCAGGACCGCGGGCTCCGAGCAGTACTTC
CDR3 protein: CASRTAGSEQYF

J gene: TRBJ2-1
V gene: TRBV11-3
D gene: NA
clone size: NA
CDR3 DNA: TGTGCCAGCAGCTTAGAAGGCCGGCGCAATGAGCAGTTCTTC
CDR3 protein: CASSLEGRRNEQFF

J gene: TRBJ2-3
V gene: TRBV28
D gene: TRBD2
clone size: NA
CDR3 DNA: TGTGCCAGCTTGGGTAGCGGGGGGGCCGCAGATACGCAGTATTTT
CDR3 protein: CASLGSGGAADTQYF

J gene: TRBJ2-5
V gene: TRBV18
D gene: NA
clone size: NA
CDR3 DNA: TGTGCCAGCTCACCACCGGAGGAGACCCAGTACTTC
CDR3 protein: CASSPPEETQYF

J gene: TRBJ2-7
V gene: TRBV5-1
D gene: NA
clone size: NA
CDR3 DNA: TGCGCCAGCACCCTTGGCGGAAACGAGCAGTACTTC
CDR3 protein: CASTLGGNEQYF

J gene: TRBJ2-2
V gene: TRBV4-3
D gene: TRBD2
clone size: NA
CDR3 DNA: TGCGCCAGCAGCCGAGGGACTAGCGGTGGGCCGGTCACCGGGGAGCTGTTTTTT
CDR3 protein: CASSRGTSGGPVTGELFF

J gene: TRBJ1-6
V gene: TRBV7-2
D gene: NA
clone size: NA
CDR3 DNA: TGTGCCAGCAGCCAAGCCTCAACAGGCTGGAGTTCACCCCTCCACTTT
CDR3 protein: CASSQASTGWSSPLHF

J gene: TRBJ2-3
V gene: TRBV10-3
D gene: NA
clone size: NA
CDR3 DNA: TGTGCCATCGGAGGGGGAGGCACAGATACGCAGTATTTT
CDR3 protein: CAIGGGGTDTQYF

J gene: TRBJ1-1
V gene: TRBV4-1
D gene: TRBD1
clone size: NA
CDR3 DNA: TGCGCCAGCAGCCAAGAGAGCGGGACAGGCCTGAACACTGAAGCTTTCTTT
CDR3 protein: CASSQESGTGLNTEAFF

J gene: TRBJ1-2
V gene: TRBV5-1
D gene: TRBD1
clone size: NA
CDR3 DNA: TGCGCCAGCAGCTCGGGGGACAGGGCCATGGGCTATGGCTACACCTTC
CDR3 protein: CASSSGDRAMGYGYTF

J gene: TRBJ2-7
V gene: TRBV7-8
D gene: NA
clone size: NA
CDR3 DNA: TGTGCCAGCAGATCAAGGGTGGGGAGCTCCTACGAGCAGTACTTC
CDR3 protein: CASRSRVGSSYEQYF

J gene: TRBJ1-3
V gene: TRBV28
D gene: NA
clone size: NA
CDR3 DNA: TGTGCCAGCAGCCAGATAGCCTCTGGAAACACCATATATTTT
CDR3 protein: CASSQIASGNTIYF

J gene: TRBJ1-2
V gene: TRBV10-3
D gene: NA
clone size: NA
CDR3 DNA: TGTGCCATCCGGTCGGGAGGCTATGGCTACACCTTC
CDR3 protein: CAIRSGGYGYTF

J gene: TRBJ2-4
V gene: TRBV28
D gene: NA
clone size: NA
CDR3 DNA: TGTGCCAGCAATGGGGGAGAAAGAAACATTCAGTACTTC
CDR3 protein: CASNGGERNIQYF

J gene: TRBJ2-5
V gene: TRBV2
D gene: TRBD2
clone size: once
CDR3 DNA: TGTGCCAGCAGTGCCCAGCGGGGGGGCCAAGAGACCCAGTACTTC
CDR3 protein: CASSAQRGGQETQYF

J gene: TRBJ2-7
V gene: TRBV21-1
D gene: NA
clone size: once
CDR3 DNA: TGTGCCAGCAGCACTTGCGAGCAGTACTTC
CDR3 protein: CASSTCEQYF

J gene: TRBJ2-1
V gene: TRBV5-6
D gene: TRBD2
clone size: NA
CDR3 DNA: TGTGCCAGCAGCTTGGGACTAGCGGGCAACAATGAGCAGTTCTTC
CDR3 protein: CASSLGLAGNNEQFF

J gene: TRBJ1-6
V gene: TRBV7-2
D gene: NA
clone size: NA
CDR3 DNA: TGTGCCAGCAGCTTAAACGGGGGGCCTCGGGCCATCTCCCCCCTCCACTTT
CDR3 protein: CASSLNGGPRAISPLHF

J gene: TRBJ1-5
V gene: TRBV5-8
D gene: NA
clone size: NA
CDR3 DNA: TGTGCCAGCAGCTTTAGCCGGGATCAGCCCCAGCATTTT
CDR3 protein: CASSFSRDQPQHF

J gene: TRBJ1-1
V gene: TRBV6-5
D gene: TRBD1
clone size: NA
CDR3 DNA: TGTGCCAGCAGTCGGGACAGTGAAGCTTTCTTT
CDR3 protein: CASSRDSEAFF

J gene: TRBJ2-7
V gene: TRBV7-2
D gene: NA
clone size: NA
CDR3 DNA: TGTGCCAGCAGCTTAGCGGGAATCCCACCCTACGAGCAGTACTTC
CDR3 protein: CASSLAGIPPYEQYF

J gene: TRBJ2-7
V gene: TRBV6-1
D gene: NA
clone size: NA
CDR3 DNA: TGTGCCAGCAGAGTATATAGGGAGAGCTCCTACGAGCAGTACTTC
CDR3 protein: CASRVYRESSYEQYF

J gene: TRBJ1-2
V gene: TRBV7-3
D gene: NA
clone size: NA
CDR3 DNA: TGTGCCAGCAGCTCGCCTCCCCACCCGGAGGGTAACTATGGCTACACCTTC
CDR3 protein: CASSSPPHPEGNYGYTF

J gene: TRBJ2-7
V gene: TRBV7-9
D gene: NA
clone size: NA
CDR3 DNA: TGTGCCAGCAGTACGGACTCATCCTACGAGCAGTACTTC
CDR3 protein: CASSTDSSYEQYF

J gene: TRBJ2-2
V gene: TRBV7-2
D gene: TRBD2
clone size: NA
CDR3 DNA: TGTGCCAGCAGCGCGGGACTAGCGGGAGTCGGGGAGCTGTTTTTT
CDR3 protein: CASSAGLAGVGELFF

J gene: TRBJ1-6
V gene: TRBV4-1
D gene: NA
clone size: NA
CDR3 DNA: TGCGCCAGCAGCCAAGGGTCCAGGGATTCACCCCTCCACTTT
CDR3 protein: CASSQGSRDSPLHF

J gene: TRBJ2-7
V gene: TRBV4-1
D gene: NA
clone size: NA
CDR3 DNA: TGCGCCAGCAGCCAAGTTTACAATAAGACCGAGCAGTACTTC
CDR3 protein: CASSQVYNKTEQYF